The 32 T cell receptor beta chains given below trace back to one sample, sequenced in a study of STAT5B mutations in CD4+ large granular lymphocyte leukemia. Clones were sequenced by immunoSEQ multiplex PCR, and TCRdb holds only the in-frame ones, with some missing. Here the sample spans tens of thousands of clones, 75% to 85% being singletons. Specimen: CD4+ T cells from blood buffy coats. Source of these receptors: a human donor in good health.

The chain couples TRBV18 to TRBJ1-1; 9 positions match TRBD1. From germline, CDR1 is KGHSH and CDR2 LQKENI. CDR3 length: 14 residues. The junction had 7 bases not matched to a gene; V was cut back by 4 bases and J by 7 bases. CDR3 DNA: TGTGCCAGCTCACGGGACAGGGTTCAAGGTGAAGCTTTCTTT. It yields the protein CASSRDRVQGEAFF.

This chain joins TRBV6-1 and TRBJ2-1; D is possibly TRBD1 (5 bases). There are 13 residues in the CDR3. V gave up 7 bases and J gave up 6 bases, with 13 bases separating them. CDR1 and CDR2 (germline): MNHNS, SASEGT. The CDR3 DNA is TGTGCCAGCACTATAGGGGCTCTCAATGAGCAGTTCTTC. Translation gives CASTIGALNEQFF.

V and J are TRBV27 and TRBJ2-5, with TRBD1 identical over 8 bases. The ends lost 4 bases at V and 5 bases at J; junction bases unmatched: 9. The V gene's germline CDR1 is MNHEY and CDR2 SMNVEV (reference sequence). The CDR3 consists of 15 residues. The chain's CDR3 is CASSSSGGAMETQYF. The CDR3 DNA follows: TGTGCCAGCAGTTCCTCAGGGGGCGCGATGGAGACCCAGTACTTC.

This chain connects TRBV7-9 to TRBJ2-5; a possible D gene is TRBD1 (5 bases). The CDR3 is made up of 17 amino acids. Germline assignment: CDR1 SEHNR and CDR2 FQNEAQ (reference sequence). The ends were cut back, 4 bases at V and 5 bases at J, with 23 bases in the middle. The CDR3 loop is CASSSSWTSQISETQYF. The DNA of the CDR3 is TGTGCCAGCAGCTCCTCCTGGACATCACAGATATCCGAGACCCAGTACTTC.

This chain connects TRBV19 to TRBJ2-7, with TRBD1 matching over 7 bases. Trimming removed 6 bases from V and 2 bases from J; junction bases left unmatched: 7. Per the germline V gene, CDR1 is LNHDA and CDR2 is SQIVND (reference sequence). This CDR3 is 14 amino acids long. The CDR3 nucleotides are TGTGCCAGTAGGAATTCGGGACAGCCCTACGAGCAGTACTTC. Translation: CASRNSGQPYEQYF.

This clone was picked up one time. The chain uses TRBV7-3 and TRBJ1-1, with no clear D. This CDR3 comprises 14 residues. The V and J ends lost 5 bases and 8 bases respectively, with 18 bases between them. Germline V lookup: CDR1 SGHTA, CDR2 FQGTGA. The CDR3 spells CASSQAPGRGEAFF. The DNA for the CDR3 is TGTGCCAGCAGCCAAGCCCCGGGAAGAGGGGAAGCTTTCTTT.

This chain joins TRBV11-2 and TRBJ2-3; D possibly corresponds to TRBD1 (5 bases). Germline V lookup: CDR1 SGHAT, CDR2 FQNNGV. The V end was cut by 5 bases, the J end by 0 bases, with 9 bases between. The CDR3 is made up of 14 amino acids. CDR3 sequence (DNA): TGTGCCAGCAGCCAGGGCCCGAGCACAGATACGCAGTATTTT. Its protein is CASSQGPSTDTQYF.

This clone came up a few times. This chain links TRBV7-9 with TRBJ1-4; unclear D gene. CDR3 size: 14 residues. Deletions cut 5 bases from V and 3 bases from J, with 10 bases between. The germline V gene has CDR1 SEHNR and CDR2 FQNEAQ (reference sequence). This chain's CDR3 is CASSLGEANEKLFF. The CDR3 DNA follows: TGTGCCAGCAGCCTCGGTGAGGCTAATGAAAAACTGTTTTTT.

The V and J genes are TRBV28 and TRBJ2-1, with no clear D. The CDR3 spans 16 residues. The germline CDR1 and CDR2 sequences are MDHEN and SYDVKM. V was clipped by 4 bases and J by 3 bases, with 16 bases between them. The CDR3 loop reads CASSSVALLGYNEQFF. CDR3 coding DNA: TGTGCCAGCAGTTCCGTTGCACTCCTCGGCTACAATGAGCAGTTCTTC.

CDR3 loop: CASSPPGLATYEQYF. CDR3 DNA sequence: TGTGCCAGCAGCCCTCCGGGACTAGCGACCTACGAGCAGTACTTC. The rearrangement uses TRBV28 and TRBJ2-7, with TRBD2 identical over 10 bases. J gave up 2 bases and V 6 bases, and 7 bases lay outside the gene matches. Per germline, CDR1 MDHEN and CDR2 SYDVKM. The CDR3 is made up of 15 amino acids.

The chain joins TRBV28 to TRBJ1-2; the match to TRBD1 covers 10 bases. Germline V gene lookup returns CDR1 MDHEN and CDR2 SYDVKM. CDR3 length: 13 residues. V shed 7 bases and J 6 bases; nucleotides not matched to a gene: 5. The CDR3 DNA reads TGTGCCAGCAAGGGGGGACAGGGGCATGGCTACACCTTC. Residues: CASKGGQGHGYTF.

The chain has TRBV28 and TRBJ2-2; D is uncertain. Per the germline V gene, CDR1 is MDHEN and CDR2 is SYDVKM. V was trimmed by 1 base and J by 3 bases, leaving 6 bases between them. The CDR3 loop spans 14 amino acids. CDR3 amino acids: CASSLFPDTGELFF. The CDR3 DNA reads TGTGCCAGCAGTTTATTTCCGGACACCGGGGAGCTGTTTTTT.

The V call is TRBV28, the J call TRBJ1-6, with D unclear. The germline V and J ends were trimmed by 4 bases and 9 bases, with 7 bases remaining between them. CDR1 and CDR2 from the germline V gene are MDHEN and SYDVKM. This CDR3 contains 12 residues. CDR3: CASSSGPSPLHF. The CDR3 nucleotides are TGTGCCAGCAGTTCCGGACCTTCACCCCTCCACTTT.

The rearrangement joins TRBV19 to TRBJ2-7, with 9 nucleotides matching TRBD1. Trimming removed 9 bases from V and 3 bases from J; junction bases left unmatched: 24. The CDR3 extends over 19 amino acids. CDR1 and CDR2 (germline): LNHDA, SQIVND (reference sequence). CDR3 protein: CARRGQGFSESRIFYEQYF. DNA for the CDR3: TGTGCCAGAAGGGGACAGGGTTTTAGCGAATCCCGGATCTTCTACGAGCAGTACTTC.

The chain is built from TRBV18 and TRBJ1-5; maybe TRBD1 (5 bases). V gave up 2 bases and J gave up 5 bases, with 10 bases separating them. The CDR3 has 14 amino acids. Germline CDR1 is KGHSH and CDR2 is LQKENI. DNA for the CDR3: TGTGCCAGCTCACCAGGCGGGGGGGATCAGCCCCAGCATTTT. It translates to CASSPGGGDQPQHF.

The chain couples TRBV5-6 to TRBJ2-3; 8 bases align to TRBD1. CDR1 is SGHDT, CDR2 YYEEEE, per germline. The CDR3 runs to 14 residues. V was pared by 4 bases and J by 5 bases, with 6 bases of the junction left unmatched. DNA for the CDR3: TGTGCCAGCAGCAAGACAGGGGCTGAAGATACGCAGTATTTT. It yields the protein CASSKTGAEDTQYF.

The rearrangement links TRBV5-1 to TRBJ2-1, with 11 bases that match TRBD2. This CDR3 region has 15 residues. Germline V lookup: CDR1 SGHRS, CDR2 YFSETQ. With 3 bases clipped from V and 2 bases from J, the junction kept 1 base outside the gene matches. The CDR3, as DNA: TGCGCCAGCAGCTCGGGACTAGCGGCCTACAATGAGCAGTTCTTC. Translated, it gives CASSSGLAAYNEQFF.

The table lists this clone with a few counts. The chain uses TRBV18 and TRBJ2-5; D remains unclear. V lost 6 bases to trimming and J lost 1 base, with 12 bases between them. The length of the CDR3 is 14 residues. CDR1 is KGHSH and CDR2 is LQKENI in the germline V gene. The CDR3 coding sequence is TGTGCCAGCTCCCCTGTTGCGTCCCAAGAGACCCAGTACTTC. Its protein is CASSPVASQETQYF.

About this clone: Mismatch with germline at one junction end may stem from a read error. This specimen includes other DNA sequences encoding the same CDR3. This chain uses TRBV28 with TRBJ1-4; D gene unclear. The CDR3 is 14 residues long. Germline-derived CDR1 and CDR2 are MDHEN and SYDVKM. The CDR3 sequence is CASSLPTTNEKLFF. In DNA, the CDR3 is TGTGCCAGCAGTTTACCGACAACTAACGAAAAACTGTTTTTT.

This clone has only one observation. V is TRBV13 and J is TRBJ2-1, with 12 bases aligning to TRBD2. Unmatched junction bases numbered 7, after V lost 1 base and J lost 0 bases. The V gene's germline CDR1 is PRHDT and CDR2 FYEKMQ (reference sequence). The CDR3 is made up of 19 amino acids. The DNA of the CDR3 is TGTGCCAGCAGCTTAGACGGTCTAGCGGGAGGGAGCTCCTACAATGAGCAGTTCTTC. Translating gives CASSLDGLAGGSSYNEQFF.

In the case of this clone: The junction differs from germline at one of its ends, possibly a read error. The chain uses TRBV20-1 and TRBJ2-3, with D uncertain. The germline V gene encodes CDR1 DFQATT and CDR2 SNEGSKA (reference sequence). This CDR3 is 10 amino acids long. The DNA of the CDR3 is TGCAGTGCTAGGCAAGGGTCATTTTTTTTT. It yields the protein CSARQGSFFF.

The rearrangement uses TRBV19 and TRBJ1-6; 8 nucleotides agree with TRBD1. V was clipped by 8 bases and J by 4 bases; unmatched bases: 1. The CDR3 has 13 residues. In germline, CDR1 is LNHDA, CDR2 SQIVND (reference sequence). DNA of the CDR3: TGTGCCAGTCAGGGGGCGTATAATTCACCCCTCCACTTT. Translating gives CASQGAYNSPLHF.

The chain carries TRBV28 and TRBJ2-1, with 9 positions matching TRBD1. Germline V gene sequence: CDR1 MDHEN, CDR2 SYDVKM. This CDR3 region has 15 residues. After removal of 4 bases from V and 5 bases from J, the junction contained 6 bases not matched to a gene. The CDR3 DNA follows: TGTGCCAGCAGTTCCACAGGGGGCTCTCACAATGAGCAGTTCTTC. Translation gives CASSSTGGSHNEQFF.

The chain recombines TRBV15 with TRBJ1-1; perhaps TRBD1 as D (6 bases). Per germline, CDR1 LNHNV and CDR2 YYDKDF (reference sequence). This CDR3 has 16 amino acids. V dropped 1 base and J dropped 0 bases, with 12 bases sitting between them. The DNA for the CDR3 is TGTGCCACCAGCAGAGGCCGAAACAGGGTGAACACTGAAGCTTTCTTT. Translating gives CATSRGRNRVNTEAFF.

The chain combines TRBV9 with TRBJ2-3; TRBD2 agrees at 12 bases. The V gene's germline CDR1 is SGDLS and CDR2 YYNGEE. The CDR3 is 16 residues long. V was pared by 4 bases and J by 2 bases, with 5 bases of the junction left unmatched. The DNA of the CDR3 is TGTGCCAGCAGCCCCCGGACTAGCGGGAACACAGATACGCAGTATTTT. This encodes CASSPRTSGNTDTQYF.

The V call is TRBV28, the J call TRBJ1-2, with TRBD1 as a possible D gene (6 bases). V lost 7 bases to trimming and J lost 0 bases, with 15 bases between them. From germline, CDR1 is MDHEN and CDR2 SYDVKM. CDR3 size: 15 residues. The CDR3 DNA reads TGTGCCAGCACCCTGGACAGTCGGCCTAACTATGGCTACACCTTC. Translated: CASTLDSRPNYGYTF.

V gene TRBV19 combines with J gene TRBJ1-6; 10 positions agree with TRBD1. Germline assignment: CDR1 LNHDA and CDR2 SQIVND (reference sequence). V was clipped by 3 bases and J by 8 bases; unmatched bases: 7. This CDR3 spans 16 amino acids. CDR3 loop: CASSIPGQGDDSPLHF. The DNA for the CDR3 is TGTGCCAGTAGTATCCCTGGACAGGGGGATGATTCACCCCTCCACTTT.

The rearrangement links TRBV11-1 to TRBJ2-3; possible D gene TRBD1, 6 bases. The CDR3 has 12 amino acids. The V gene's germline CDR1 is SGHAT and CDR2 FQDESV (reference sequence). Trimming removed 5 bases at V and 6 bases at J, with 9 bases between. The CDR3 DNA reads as TGTGCCAGCAGCGGGGGCCCTGATACGCAGTATTTT. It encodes CASSGGPDTQYF.

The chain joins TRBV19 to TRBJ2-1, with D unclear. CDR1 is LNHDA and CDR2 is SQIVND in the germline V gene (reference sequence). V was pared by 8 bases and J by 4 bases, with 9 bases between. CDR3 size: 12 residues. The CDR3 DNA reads TGTGCCAGTTTCGGGCTATACAATGAGCAGTTCTTC. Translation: CASFGLYNEQFF. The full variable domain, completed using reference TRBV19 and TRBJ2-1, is DGGITQSPKYLFRKEGQNVTLSCEQNLNHDAMYWYRQDPGQGLRLIYYSQIVNDFQKGDIAEGYSVSREKKESFPLTVTSAQKNPTAFYLCASFGLYNEQFFGPGTRLTVL.

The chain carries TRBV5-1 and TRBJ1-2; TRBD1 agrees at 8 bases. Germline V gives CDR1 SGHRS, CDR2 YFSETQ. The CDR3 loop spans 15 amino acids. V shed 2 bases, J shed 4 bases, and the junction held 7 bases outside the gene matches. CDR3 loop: CASSLTGTGLYGYTF. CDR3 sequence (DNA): TGCGCCAGCAGCTTAACCGGGACAGGACTCTATGGCTACACCTTC.

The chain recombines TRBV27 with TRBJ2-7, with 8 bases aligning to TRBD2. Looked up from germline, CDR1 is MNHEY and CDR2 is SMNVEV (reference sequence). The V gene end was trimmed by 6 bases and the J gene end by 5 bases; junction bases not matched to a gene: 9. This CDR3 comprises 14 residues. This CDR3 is CASSGAGVIHEQYF. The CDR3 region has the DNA TGTGCCAGCAGCGGAGCGGGAGTCATCCACGAGCAGTACTTC.

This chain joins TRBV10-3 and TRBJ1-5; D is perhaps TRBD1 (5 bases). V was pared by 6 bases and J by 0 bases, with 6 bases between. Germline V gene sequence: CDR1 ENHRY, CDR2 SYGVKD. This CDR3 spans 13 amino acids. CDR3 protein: CAISQGSNQPQHF. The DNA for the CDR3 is TGTGCCATCAGCCAGGGTAGCAATCAGCCCCAGCATTTT.